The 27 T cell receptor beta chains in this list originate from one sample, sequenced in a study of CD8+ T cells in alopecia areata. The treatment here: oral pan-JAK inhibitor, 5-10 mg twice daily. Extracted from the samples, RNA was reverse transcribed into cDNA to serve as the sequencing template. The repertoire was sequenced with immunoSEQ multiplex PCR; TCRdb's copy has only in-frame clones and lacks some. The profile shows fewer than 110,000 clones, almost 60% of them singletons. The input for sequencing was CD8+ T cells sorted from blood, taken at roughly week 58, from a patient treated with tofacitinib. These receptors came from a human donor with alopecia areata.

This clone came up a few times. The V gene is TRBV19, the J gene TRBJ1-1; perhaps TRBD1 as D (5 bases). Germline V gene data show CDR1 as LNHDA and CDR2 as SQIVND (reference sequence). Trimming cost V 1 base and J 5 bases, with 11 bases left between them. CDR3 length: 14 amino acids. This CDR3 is CASSIVAGRTEAFF. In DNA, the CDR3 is TGTGCCAGTAGTATAGTGGCAGGGCGTACTGAAGCTTTCTTT.

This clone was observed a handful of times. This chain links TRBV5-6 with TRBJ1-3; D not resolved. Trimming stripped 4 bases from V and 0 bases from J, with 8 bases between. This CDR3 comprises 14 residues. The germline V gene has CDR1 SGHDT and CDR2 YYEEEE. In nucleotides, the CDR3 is TGTGCCAGCAGCGTCGGGCCCTCTGGAAACACCATATATTTT. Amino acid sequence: CASSVGPSGNTIYF.

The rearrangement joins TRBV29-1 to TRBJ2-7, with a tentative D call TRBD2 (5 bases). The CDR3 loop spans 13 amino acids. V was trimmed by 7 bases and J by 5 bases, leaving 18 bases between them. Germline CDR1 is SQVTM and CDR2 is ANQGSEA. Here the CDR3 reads CSATPRGFNEQYF. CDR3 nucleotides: TGCAGCGCCACGCCCAGAGGGTTCAACGAGCAGTACTTC.

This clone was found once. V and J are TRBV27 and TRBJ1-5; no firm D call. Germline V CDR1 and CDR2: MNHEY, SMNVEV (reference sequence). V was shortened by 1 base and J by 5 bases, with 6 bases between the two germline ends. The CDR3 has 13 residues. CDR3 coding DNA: TGTGCCAGCAGTTTATTCGTCGATCAGCCCCAGCATTTT. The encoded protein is CASSLFVDQPQHF.

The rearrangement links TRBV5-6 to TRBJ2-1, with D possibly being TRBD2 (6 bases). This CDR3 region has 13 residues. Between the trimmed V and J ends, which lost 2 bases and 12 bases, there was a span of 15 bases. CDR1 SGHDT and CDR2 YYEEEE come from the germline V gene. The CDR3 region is CASSLGRGLWQFF. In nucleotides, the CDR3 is TGTGCCAGCAGCTTAGGTCGGGGACTTTGGCAGTTCTTC.

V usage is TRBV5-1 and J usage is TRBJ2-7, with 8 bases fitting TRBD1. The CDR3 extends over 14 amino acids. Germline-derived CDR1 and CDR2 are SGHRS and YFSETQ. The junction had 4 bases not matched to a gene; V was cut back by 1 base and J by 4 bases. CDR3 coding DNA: TGCGCCAGCAGCTTGACCGGGACAGGTTACGAGCAGTACTTC. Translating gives CASSLTGTGYEQYF. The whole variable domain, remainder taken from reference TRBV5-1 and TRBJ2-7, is KAGVTQTPRYLIKTRGQQVTLSCSPISGHRSVSWYQQTPGQGLQFLFEYFSETQRNKGNFPGRFSGRQFSNSRSEMNVSTLELGDSALYLCASSLTGTGYEQYFGPGTRLTVT.

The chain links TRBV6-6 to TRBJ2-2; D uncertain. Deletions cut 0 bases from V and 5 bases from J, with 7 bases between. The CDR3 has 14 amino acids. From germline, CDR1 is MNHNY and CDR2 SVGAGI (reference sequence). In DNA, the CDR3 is TGTGCCAGCAGTTACTCCCAGAAAACCGGGGAGCTGTTTTTT. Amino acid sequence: CASSYSQKTGELFF.

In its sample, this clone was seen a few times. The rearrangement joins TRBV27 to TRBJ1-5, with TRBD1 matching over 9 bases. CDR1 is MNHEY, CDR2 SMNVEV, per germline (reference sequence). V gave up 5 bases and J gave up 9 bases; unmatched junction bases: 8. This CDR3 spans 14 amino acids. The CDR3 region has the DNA TGTGCCAGCAGTCCGGACAGGGGTAAACGGCCCCAGCATTTT. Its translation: CASSPDRGKRPQHF.

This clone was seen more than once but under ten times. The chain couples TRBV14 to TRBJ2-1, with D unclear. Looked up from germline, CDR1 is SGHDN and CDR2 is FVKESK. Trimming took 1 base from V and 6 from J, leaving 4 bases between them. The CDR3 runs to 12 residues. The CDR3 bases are TGTGCCAGCAGCCAAGTAATCAATGAGCAGTTCTTC. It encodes CASSQVINEQFF.

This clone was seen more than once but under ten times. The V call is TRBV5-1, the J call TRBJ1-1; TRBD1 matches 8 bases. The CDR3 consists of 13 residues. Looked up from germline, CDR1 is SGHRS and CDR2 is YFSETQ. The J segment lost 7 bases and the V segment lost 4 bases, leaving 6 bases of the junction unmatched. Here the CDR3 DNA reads TGCGCCAGCAGCGACGGGACAGGTTATGAAGCTTTCTTT. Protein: CASSDGTGYEAFF.

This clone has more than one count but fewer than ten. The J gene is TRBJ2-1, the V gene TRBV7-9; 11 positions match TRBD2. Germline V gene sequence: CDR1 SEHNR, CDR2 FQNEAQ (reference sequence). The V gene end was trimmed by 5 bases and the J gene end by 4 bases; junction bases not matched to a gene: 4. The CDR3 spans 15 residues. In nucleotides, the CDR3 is TGTGCCAGCAGCCCGCTAGCGGGGGGATACAATGAGCAGTTCTTC. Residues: CASSPLAGGYNEQFF.

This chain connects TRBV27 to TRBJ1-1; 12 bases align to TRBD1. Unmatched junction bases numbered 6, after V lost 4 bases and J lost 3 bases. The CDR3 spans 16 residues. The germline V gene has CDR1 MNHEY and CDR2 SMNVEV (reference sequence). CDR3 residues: CASSSAGQGAHTEAFF. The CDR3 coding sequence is TGTGCCAGCAGTTCTGCGGGACAGGGGGCTCACACTGAAGCTTTCTTT.

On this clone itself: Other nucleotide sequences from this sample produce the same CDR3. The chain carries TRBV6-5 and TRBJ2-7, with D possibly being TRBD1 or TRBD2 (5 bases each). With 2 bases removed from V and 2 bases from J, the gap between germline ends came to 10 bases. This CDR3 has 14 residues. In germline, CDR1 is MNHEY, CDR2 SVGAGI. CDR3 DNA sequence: TGTGCCAGCAGTTACGGGGACGGTCCCTACGAGCAGTACTTC. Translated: CASSYGDGPYEQYF.

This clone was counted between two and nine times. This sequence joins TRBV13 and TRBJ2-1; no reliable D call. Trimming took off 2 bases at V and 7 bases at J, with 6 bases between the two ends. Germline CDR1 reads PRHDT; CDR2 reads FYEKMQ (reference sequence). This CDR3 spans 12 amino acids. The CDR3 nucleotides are TGTGCCAGCAGCTTATCGGGTAATGAGCAGTTCTTC. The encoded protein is CASSLSGNEQFF. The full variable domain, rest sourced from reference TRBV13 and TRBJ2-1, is AAGVIQSPRHLIKEKRETATLKCYPIPRHDTVYWYQQGPGQDPQFLISFYEKMQSDKGSIPDRFSAQQFSDYHSELNMSSLELGDSALYFCASSLSGNEQFFGPGTRLTVL.

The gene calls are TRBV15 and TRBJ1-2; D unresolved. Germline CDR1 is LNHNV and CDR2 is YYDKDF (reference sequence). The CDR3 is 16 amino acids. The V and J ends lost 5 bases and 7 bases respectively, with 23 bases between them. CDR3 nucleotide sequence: TGTGCCACCAGCCCGCGGAGGAGCCCAGGCGGCAGTGGCTACACCTTC. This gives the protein CATSPRRSPGGSGYTF.

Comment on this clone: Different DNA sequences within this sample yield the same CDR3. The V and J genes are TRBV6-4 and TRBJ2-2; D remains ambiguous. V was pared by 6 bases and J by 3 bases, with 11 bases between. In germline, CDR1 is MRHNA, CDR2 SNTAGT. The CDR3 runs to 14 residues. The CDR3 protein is CASSLTHYTGELFF. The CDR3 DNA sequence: TGTGCCAGCAGCTTGACCCATTACACCGGGGAGCTGTTTTTT.

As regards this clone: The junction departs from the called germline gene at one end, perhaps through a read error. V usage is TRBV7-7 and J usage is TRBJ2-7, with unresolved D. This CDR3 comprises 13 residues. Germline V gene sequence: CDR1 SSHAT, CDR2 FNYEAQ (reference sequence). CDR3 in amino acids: CASSLTRINEQYF. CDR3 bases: TGTGCTAGCAGCTTGACACGAATAAACGAGCAGTACTTC.

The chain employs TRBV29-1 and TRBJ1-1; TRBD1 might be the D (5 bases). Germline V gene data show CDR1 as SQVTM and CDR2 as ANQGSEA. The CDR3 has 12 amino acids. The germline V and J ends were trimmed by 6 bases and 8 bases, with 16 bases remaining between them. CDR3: CSVGLGRREAFF. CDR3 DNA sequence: TGCAGCGTGGGACTGGGACGCAGAGAAGCTTTCTTT.

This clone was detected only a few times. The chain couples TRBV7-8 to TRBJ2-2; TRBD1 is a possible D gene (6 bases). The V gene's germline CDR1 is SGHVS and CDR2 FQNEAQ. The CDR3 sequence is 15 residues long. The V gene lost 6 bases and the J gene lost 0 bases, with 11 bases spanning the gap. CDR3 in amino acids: CASRTGTTNTGELFF. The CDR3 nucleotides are TGTGCCAGCAGGACCGGGACAACGAACACCGGGGAGCTGTTTTTT.

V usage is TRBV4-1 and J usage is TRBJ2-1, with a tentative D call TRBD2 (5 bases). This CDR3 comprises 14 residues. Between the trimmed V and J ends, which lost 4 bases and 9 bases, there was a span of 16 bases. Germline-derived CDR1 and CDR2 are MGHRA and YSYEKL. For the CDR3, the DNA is TGCGCCAGCAGCCTAGCTCGAGGGTTACGTGAGCAGTTCTTC. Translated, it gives CASSLARGLREQFF.

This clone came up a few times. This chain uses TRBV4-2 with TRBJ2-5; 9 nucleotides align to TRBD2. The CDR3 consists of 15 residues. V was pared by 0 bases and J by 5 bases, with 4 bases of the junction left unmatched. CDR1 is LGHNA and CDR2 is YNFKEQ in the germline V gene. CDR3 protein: CASSQERGGEETQYF. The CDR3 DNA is TGTGCCAGCAGCCAAGAGCGGGGGGGCGAGGAGACCCAGTACTTC.

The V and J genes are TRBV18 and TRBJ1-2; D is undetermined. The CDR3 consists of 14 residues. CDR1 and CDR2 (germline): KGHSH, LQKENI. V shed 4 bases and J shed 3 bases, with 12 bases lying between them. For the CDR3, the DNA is TGTGCCAGCTCACATCGTGGGGAGGACTATGGCTACACCTTC. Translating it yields CASSHRGEDYGYTF.

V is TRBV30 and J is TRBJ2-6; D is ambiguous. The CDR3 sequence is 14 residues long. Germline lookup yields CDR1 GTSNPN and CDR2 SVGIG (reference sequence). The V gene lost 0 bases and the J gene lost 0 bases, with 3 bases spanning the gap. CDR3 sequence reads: CAWSVISGANVLTF. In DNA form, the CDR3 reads TGTGCCTGGAGTGTAATCTCTGGGGCCAACGTCCTGACTTTC.

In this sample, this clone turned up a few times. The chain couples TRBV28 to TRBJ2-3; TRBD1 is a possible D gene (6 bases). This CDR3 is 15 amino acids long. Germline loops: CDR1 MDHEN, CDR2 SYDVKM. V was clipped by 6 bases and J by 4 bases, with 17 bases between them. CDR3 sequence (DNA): TGTGCCAGCAGCTACCCTTGGGGGCGACCAGATACGCAGTATTTT. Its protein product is CASSYPWGRPDTQYF.

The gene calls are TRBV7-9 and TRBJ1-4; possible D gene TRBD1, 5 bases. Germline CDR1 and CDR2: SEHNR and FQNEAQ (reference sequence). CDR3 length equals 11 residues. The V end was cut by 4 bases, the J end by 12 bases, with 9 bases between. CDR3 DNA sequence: TGTGCCAGCAGCTCGACAGACGAACTGTTTTTT. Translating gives CASSSTDELFF.

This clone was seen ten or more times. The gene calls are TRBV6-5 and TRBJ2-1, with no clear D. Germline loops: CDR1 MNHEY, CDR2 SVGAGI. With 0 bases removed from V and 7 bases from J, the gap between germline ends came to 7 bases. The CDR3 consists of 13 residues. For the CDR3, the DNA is TGTGCCAGCAGTTACTCGGGCTGGAATGAGCAGTTCTTC. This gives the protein CASSYSGWNEQFF.

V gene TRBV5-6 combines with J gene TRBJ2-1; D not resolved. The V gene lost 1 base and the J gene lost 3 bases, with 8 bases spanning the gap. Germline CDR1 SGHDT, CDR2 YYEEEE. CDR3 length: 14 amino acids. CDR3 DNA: TGTGCCAGCAGCTTGAGTAGTTTCTACAATGAGCAGTTCTTC. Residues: CASSLSSFYNEQFF. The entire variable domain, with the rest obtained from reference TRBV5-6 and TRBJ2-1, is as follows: DAGVTQSPTHLIKTRGQQVTLRCSPKSGHDTVSWYQQALGQGPQFIFQYYEEEERQRGNFPDRFSGHQFPNYSSELNVNALLLGDSALYLCASSLSSFYNEQFFGPGTRLTVL.